A selection of T cell receptor beta chains follows, all from one sample in a study of cytomegalovirus exposure and HLA in healthy donors. The assay was immunoSEQ multiplex PCR, and TCRdb's table has in-frame clones only and misses some. Here the sample spans 130,000 or so clones, almost 80% being singletons. The sequenced sample was PBMCs. These receptor sequences come from a female donor in good health and CMV-seronegative. Each CDR3 is given with its conserved first and last residue. The D gene is left open where the match is weak. Where a row states a size, it is once, few, many or the class of an expanded clone; other rows omit it.

size	V	J	D	CDR3	DNA
once	TRBV19	TRBJ2-5	-	CASSIIGAEETQYF	TGTGCCAGTAGTATAATAGGGGCGGAAGAGACCCAGTACTTC
-	TRBV9	TRBJ2-5	-	CASSVRPLAVQETQYF	TGTGCCAGCAGCGTGCGACCCTTAGCGGTCCAAGAGACCCAGTACTTC
-	TRBV5-1	TRBJ2-2	TRBD1	CASSLRGQGASGELFF	TGCGCCAGCAGCTTGCGTGGACAGGGGGCAAGCGGGGAGCTGTTTTTT
-	TRBV19	TRBJ1-2	TRBD1	CASTIGTGDYGYTF	TGTGCCAGTACTATTGGGACAGGCGACTATGGCTACACCTTC
-	TRBV19	TRBJ2-5	TRBD2	CASSTGLAGVLVRETQYF	TGTGCCAGTAGTACAGGACTAGCGGGAGTATTGGTTAGAGAGACCCAGTACTTC
-	TRBV10-1	TRBJ2-1	-	CASSAYRETSSYNEQFF	TGCGCCAGCAGTGCTTACAGGGAAACTAGCTCCTACAATGAGCAGTTCTTC
-	TRBV25-1	TRBJ2-1	TRBD2	CASSDPTSVGSGEQFF	TGTGCCAGCAGTGATCCGACTAGCGTAGGATCGGGTGAGCAGTTCTTC
-	TRBV18	TRBJ2-7	TRBD1	CASSPGQGSLYEQYF	TGTGCCAGCTCACCAGGACAGGGGTCTCTCTACGAGCAGTACTTC
-	TRBV10-1	TRBJ2-3	TRBD2	CASKSGGPHTQYF	TGCGCCAGCAAATCGGGAGGGCCACATACGCAGTATTTT
-	TRBV29-1	TRBJ2-1	TRBD2	CSVGTSGSLGSLEQFF	TGCAGCGTCGGGACTAGCGGGAGTTTGGGCTCTCTTGAGCAGTTCTTC
-	TRBV5-1	TRBJ2-2	TRBD1	CASSSGQGSTGELFF	TGCGCCAGCAGCTCGGGACAGGGGTCCACCGGGGAGCTGTTTTTT
once	TRBV19	TRBJ1-2	TRBD1	CASSIRRQGPRGYTF	TGTGCCAGTAGTATTCGGAGACAGGGCCCTCGGGGCTACACCTTC
once	TRBV6-5	TRBJ1-5	-	CASSYSGRGGQPQHF	TGTGCCAGCAGTTACTCGGGGAGGGGCGGTCAGCCCCAGCATTTT
-	TRBV5-5	TRBJ1-2	TRBD1	CASSLAKGQGDGYTF	TGTGCCAGCAGCTTGGCGAAGGGACAGGGCGATGGCTACACCTTC
-	TRBV30	TRBJ1-2	TRBD1	CAWSLTGDGYTF	TGTGCCTGGAGCCTAACAGGGGATGGCTACACCTTC
-	TRBV5-4	TRBJ2-1	TRBD2	CASSLTSGGWNEQFF	TGTGCCAGCAGCCTGACTAGCGGGGGGTGGAATGAGCAGTTCTTC
-	TRBV28	TRBJ2-5	TRBD1	CASSRRTGEILASLRETQYF	TGTGCCAGCAGTCGTAGGACAGGGGAGATCTTAGCGTCGTTGAGAGAGACCCAGTACTTC
-	TRBV7-2	TRBJ2-5	TRBD2	CASSLGTNKETQYF	TGTGCCAGCAGCCTCGGGACTAACAAAGAGACCCAGTACTTC
once	TRBV28	TRBJ1-3	-	CASSTTDIRNTIYF	TGTGCCAGCAGTACAACGGACATTAGAAACACCATATATTTT
-	TRBV19	TRBJ1-4	TRBD1	CASAGQHNEKLFF	TGTGCCAGCGCGGGACAGCACAATGAAAAACTGTTTTTT